Presented here are 26 T cell receptor beta chains from one specimen sequenced in a study of blood T cell repertoires in COVID-19. Profiling relied on immunoSEQ multiplex PCR, and the TCRdb table lists in-frame clones only, not all of them. The sample yields some 250,000 clones, approximately 80% seen once. Sequencing was performed on PBMCs or T cells enriched from blood (not recorded which). Receptor source: a middle-aged man who had recovered from COVID-19.

This chain links TRBV2 with TRBJ2-7; weak D call: TRBD2 (7 bases). The CDR3 extends over 15 amino acids. With 6 bases removed from V and 5 bases from J, the gap between germline ends came to 20 bases. Germline CDR1 is SNHLY and CDR2 is FYNNEI. The CDR3 coding sequence is TGTGCCAGCAGCCCCCAACGGGGGGCTAGTAACGAGCAGTACTTC. Its translation is CASSPQRGASNEQYF.

Concerning this clone: This sample includes further DNA sequences coding for the same CDR3. V gene TRBV9 combines with J gene TRBJ1-5; the D gene is possibly TRBD1 (5 bases). CDR1 is SGDLS and CDR2 is YYNGEE in the germline V gene. The length of the CDR3 is 16 residues. V lost 2 bases and J lost 1, with 13 bases in between. This CDR3 reads CASSVGTGGSNQPQHF. The CDR3 DNA reads TGTGCCAGCAGCGTCGGGACTGGAGGCAGCAATCAGCCCCAGCATTTT. The full variable domain, rest sourced from reference TRBV9 and TRBJ1-5, is DSGVTQTPKHLITATGQRVTLRCSPRSGDLSVYWYQQSLDQGLQFLIQYYNGEERAKGNILERFSAQQFPDLHSELNLSSLELGDSALYFCASSVGTGGSNQPQHFGDGTRLSIL.

The V gene is TRBV6-5, the J gene TRBJ1-5; D is ambiguous. This CDR3 spans 12 amino acids. Trimming removed 4 bases at V and 4 bases at J, with 5 bases between. Germline V gives CDR1 MNHEY, CDR2 SVGAGI. CDR3 loop: CASSWENQPQHF. As DNA, the CDR3 is TGTGCCAGCAGTTGGGAGAATCAGCCCCAGCATTTT.

This clone has only one observation. This rearrangement joins TRBV3-1 (or the pseudogene TRBV3-2) to TRBJ1-1; a possible D gene is TRBD1 (5 bases). The CDR3 extends over 14 amino acids. V shed 1 base and J shed 3 bases, with 9 bases lying between them. Germline V gene lookup returns CDR1 LGHDT and CDR2 YNNKEL (reference sequence). The CDR3 DNA sequence: TGTGCCAGCAGCCAAGGGGGCCCGGACACTGAAGCTTTCTTT. Translating it yields CASSQGGPDTEAFF.

This clone has more than one count but fewer than ten. The chain links TRBV6-5 to TRBJ1-4, with D hard to call. CDR1 and CDR2 from the germline V gene are MNHEY and SVGAGI. CDR3 size: 13 residues. Trimming removed 5 bases at V and 6 bases at J, with 10 bases between. The CDR3 reads CASSRAADEKLFF. The CDR3, as DNA: TGTGCCAGCAGTCGAGCGGCAGATGAAAAACTGTTTTTT.

This chain connects TRBV2 to TRBJ2-5; 7 nucleotides agree with TRBD1. CDR1 and CDR2 (germline): SNHLY, FYNNEI. The CDR3 runs 14 residues. J lost 4 bases, V lost 6 bases, and 8 bases had no gene match. CDR3 DNA: TGTGCCAGCAGCGTAACAGGGGTGAGAGAGACCCAGTACTTC. It is translated as CASSVTGVRETQYF.

The chain couples TRBV5-1 to TRBJ2-3, with a tentative D call TRBD1 (5 bases). The germline gives CDR1 SGHRS, CDR2 YFSETQ. CDR3 length: 16 residues. V was pared by 4 bases and J by 2 bases, with 17 bases between. The CDR3 sequence is CASSRVDRSFTDTQYF. CDR3 nucleotide sequence: TGCGCCAGCAGCCGAGTAGACAGATCTTTCACAGATACGCAGTATTTT.

The chain combines TRBV5-1 with TRBJ2-1; TRBD1 is a possible D gene (6 bases). The CDR3 has 15 amino acids. Germline-derived CDR1 and CDR2 are SGHRS and YFSETQ. Deletions cut 2 bases from V and 2 bases from J, with 11 bases between. In DNA form, the CDR3 reads TGCGCCAGCAGCTTAGCCGAGGGGGCCTACAATGAGCAGTTCTTC. Translating it yields CASSLAEGAYNEQFF.

This chain links TRBV2 with TRBJ1-1; D not certain. The germline gives CDR1 SNHLY, CDR2 FYNNEI. CDR3 length equals 14 residues. Between the trimmed V and J ends, which lost 10 bases and 1 base, there was a span of 16 bases. The CDR3 sequence is CATARQVTNTEAFF. DNA for the CDR3: TGTGCCACCGCACGTCAGGTTACGAACACTGAAGCTTTCTTT.

The rearrangement joins TRBV5-1 to TRBJ1-2; TRBD1 might be the D (5 bases). Germline CDR1 and CDR2: SGHRS and YFSETQ. CDR3 length: 13 amino acids. V dropped 1 base and J dropped 2 bases, with 6 bases sitting between them. CDR3 sequence: CASSLSGNYGYTF. In DNA form, the CDR3 reads TGCGCCAGCAGCTTGTCAGGGAACTATGGCTACACCTTC.

The chain joins TRBV28 to TRBJ2-1; possible D gene TRBD2, 5 bases. Per the germline V gene, CDR1 is MDHEN and CDR2 is SYDVKM. The length of the CDR3 is 14 residues. V dropped 6 bases and J dropped 2 bases, with 11 bases sitting between them. In DNA, the CDR3 is TGTGCCAGCAGGCTGGAGGTCACCTACAATGAGCAGTTCTTC. This sequence encodes CASRLEVTYNEQFF.

The V gene is TRBV18, the J gene TRBJ1-1; 9 nucleotides agree with TRBD1. This CDR3 has 16 residues. Germline trimming cut 4 bases from V and 0 bases from J; bases unmatched to any gene: 6. The germline V gene has CDR1 KGHSH and CDR2 LQKENI. The CDR3 DNA reads as TGTGCCAGCTCACGATCCGGGACAGGGCTGAACACTGAAGCTTTCTTT. Its translation: CASSRSGTGLNTEAFF.

The J gene is TRBJ1-4, the V gene TRBV5-6, with a possible D match to TRBD1 (5 bases). Germline V gene sequence: CDR1 SGHDT, CDR2 YYEEEE. The CDR3 has 17 amino acids. V was trimmed by 4 bases and J by 3 bases, leaving 19 bases between them. CDR3 sequence: CASSPRRGVVANEKLFF. The CDR3, as DNA: TGTGCCAGCAGCCCACGGCGGGGGGTGGTTGCTAATGAAAAACTGTTTTTT.

V and J are TRBV5-1 and TRBJ2-5, with 9 bases that match TRBD1. Germline V gene sequence: CDR1 SGHRS, CDR2 YFSETQ. Trimming at V came to 3 bases and at J to 4 bases, leaving 10 bases not matched to a gene. CDR3 length: 16 amino acids. DNA of the CDR3: TGCGCCAGCAGCTCTACCGGGACAGGGACTCCAGAGACCCAGTACTTC. Amino acid sequence: CASSSTGTGTPETQYF.

The V and J genes are TRBV28 and TRBJ2-7; 7 bases match TRBD1. Germline CDR1 MDHEN, CDR2 SYDVKM. This CDR3 is built from 11 residues. CDR3 protein: CASSSRQGPFV. Written as DNA, the CDR3 is TGTGCCAGCAGTTCCAGACAGGGCCCGTTTGTC.

This clone appeared a single time. This rearrangement joins TRBV27 to TRBJ2-3; 8 bases fit TRBD1. CDR3 size: 14 residues. The germline V gene has CDR1 MNHEY and CDR2 SMNVEV (reference sequence). The trim removed 8 bases at V and 0 bases at J, leaving 4 bases unmatched. The CDR3 protein is CASGQGASTDTQYF. The CDR3 nucleotides are TGTGCCAGCGGGCAGGGGGCTAGCACAGATACGCAGTATTTT.

This clone is a singleton in its sample. J is TRBJ1-1 and V is TRBV7-2; 9 nucleotides agree with TRBD1. The length of the CDR3 is 15 residues. V shed 5 bases and J 2 bases; nucleotides not matched to a gene: 6. CDR1 and CDR2 from the germline V gene are SGHTA and FQGNSA. CDR3 amino acids: CASSVPGQGNTEAFF. As DNA, the CDR3 is TGTGCCAGCAGCGTGCCGGGACAGGGAAACACTGAAGCTTTCTTT.

The J gene is TRBJ1-6, the V gene TRBV5-1, with TRBD1 identical over 8 bases. The germline V gene has CDR1 SGHRS and CDR2 YFSETQ. CDR3 length: 14 residues. Unmatched junction bases numbered 7, after V lost 4 bases and J lost 10 bases. The CDR3 nucleotides are TGCGCCAGCAGCCCCGGGACAGGCGACTCACCCCTCCACTTT. Translating gives CASSPGTGDSPLHF.

The rearrangement links TRBV5-1 to TRBJ2-5; the match to TRBD2 covers 8 bases. Germline assignment: CDR1 SGHRS and CDR2 YFSETQ. This CDR3 is built from 18 residues. V was pared by 4 bases and J by 5 bases, with 19 bases of the junction left unmatched. The CDR3 DNA is TGCGCCAGCAGCCGTCAAGTCGGGGCGGGGGGCCCTGGTGAGACCCAGTACTTC. Translating it yields CASSRQVGAGGPGETQYF.

V usage is TRBV7-9 and J usage is TRBJ2-7; a weak D match, TRBD2 (6 bases). The V gene's germline CDR1 is SEHNR and CDR2 FQNEAQ (reference sequence). There are 14 residues in the CDR3. The V and J ends lost 2 bases and 2 bases respectively, with 10 bases between them. Here the CDR3 reads CASSLSGSTYEQYF. CDR3 nucleotides: TGTGCCAGCAGCTTAAGCGGGTCCACCTACGAGCAGTACTTC.

The CDR3 loop is CASSPGQVGNQPQHF. Here the CDR3 DNA reads TGTGCCAGCTCGCCGGGACAGGTGGGCAATCAGCCCCAGCATTTT. V is TRBV18 and J is TRBJ1-5; 8 bases align to TRBD1. J was trimmed by 2 bases and V by 6 bases; bases with no gene match: 6. Germline lookup yields CDR1 KGHSH and CDR2 LQKENI. The CDR3 spans 15 residues.

The chain combines TRBV10-3 with TRBJ1-2, with 8 positions matching TRBD1. V dropped 7 bases and J dropped 8; count of bases not matched to a gene: 6. CDR1 is ENHRY, CDR2 SYGVKD, per germline. The length of the CDR3 is 12 residues. This CDR3 is CAITGTGQGYTF. CDR3 in DNA: TGTGCCATCACCGGGACAGGACAAGGCTACACCTTC.

The chain joins TRBV7-2 to TRBJ2-5, with D perhaps matching TRBD1 (5 bases). This CDR3 is built from 13 residues. Per the germline V gene, CDR1 is SGHTA and CDR2 is FQGNSA. V was pared by 7 bases and J by 0 bases, with 9 bases between. The CDR3 nucleotides read TGTGCCAGCAACTACAGGAACCAAGAGACCCAGTACTTC. Its translation: CASNYRNQETQYF.

The chain has TRBV6-1 and TRBJ1-2; D not certain. Germline V CDR1 and CDR2: MNHNS, SASEGT. The CDR3 loop spans 10 amino acids. Deletions cut 2 bases from V and 11 bases from J, with 6 bases between. CDR3 sequence reads: CASSESMYTF. CDR3 nucleotides: TGTGCCAGCAGTGAATCCATGTACACCTTC.

The chain has TRBV5-1 and TRBJ2-7, with 8 bases that match TRBD2. Germline CDR1 is SGHRS and CDR2 is YFSETQ. CDR3 length: 15 amino acids. J was trimmed by 3 bases and V by 0 bases; bases with no gene match: 5. Here the CDR3 DNA reads TGCGCCAGCAGCTTGGACGGGGGGGCCCTCTACGAGCAGTACTTC. Protein sequence: CASSLDGGALYEQYF.

The chain is built from TRBV11-2 and TRBJ2-1; TRBD2 matches at 13 bases. Trimming took 3 bases from V and 6 from J; bases not matched to a gene: 11. This CDR3 comprises 18 residues. Germline V CDR1 and CDR2: SGHAT, FQNNGV. This CDR3 is CASSFTSGRAPGLNEQFF. The CDR3 DNA reads TGTGCCAGCAGCTTTACTAGCGGGAGGGCCCCCGGACTCAATGAGCAGTTCTTC.